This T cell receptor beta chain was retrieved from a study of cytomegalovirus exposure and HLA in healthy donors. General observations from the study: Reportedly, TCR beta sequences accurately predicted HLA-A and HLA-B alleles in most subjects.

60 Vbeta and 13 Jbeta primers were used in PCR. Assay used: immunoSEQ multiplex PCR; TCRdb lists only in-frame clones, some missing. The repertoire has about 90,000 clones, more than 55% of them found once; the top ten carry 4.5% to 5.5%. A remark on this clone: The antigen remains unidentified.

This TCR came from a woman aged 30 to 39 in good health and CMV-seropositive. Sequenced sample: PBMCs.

In DNA form, the CDR3 reads TGCGCCAGCAGCCCGGACGGGGGGACGGCCTACGAGCAGTACTTC. It is translated as CASSPDGGTAYEQYF. This chain connects TRBV5-1 to TRBJ2-5, with 7 bases aligning to TRBD2. The end of the DNA is better explained by TRBJ2-7, so the J call may be wrong. The germline gives CDR1 SGHRS, CDR2 YFSETQ. The CDR3 extends over 15 amino acids.